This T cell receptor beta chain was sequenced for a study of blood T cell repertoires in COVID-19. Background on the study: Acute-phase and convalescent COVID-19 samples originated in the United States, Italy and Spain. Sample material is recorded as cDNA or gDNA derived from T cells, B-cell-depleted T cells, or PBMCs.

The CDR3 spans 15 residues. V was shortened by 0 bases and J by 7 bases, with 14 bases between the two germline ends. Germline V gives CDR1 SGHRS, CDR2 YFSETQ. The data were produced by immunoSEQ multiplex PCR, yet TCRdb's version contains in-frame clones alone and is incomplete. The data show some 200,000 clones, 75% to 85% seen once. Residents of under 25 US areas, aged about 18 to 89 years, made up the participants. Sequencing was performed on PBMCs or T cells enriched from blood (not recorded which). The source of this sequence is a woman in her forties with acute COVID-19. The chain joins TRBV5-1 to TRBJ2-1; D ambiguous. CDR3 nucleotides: TGCGCCAGCAGCTTGGTGGCTAGTAGGAGTAATGAGCAGTTCTTC. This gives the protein CASSLVASRSNEQFF.